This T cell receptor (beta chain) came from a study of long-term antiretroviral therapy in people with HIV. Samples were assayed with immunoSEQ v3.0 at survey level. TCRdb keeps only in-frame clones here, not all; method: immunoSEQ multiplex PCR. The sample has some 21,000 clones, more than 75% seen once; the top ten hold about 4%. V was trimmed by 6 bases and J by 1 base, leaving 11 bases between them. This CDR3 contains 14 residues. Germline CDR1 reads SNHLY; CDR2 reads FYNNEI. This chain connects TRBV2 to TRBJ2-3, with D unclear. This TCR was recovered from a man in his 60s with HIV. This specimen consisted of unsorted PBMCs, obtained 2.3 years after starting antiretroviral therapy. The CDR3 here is CASSPFTGTDTQYF. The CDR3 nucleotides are TGTGCCAGCAGCCCTTTCACAGGCACAGATACGCAGTATTTT.